The rows below give T cell receptor beta chains drawn from one sample of a study of T-cell reconstitution after alpha-beta-depleted transplantation in children. One entry per CDR3 protein, called by TCRdb with MiXCR from the PCR reads. In the table there are about 980,000 distinct CDR3 sequences, 25% to 35% of which are singletons. This specimen was PBMCs, mostly from graft donor cells, taken 360 days after TCRalphabeta/CD19-depleted stem cell transplant. Receptors were obtained from a boy under two years old who had a stem cell transplant for SCID, so the T cells may come from the graft donor. Each CDR3 is given with its conserved first and last residue. The order of the fields is J gene, V gene, clone size, D gene, CDR3 protein, CDR3 DNA. The D gene is left open where the match is weak. Clone size is shown for a subset of rows, as once, few, many or a class of expanded clone.

TRBJ2-1	TRBV24-1	NA	NA	CATSDGIALGEQFF	TGTGCCACCAGTGATGGTATAGCGCTAGGTGAGCAGTTCTTC
TRBJ1-2	TRBV7-2	few	NA	CASSSGLYHGYTF	TGTGCCAGCAGCTCGGGGTTATACCATGGCTACACCTTC
TRBJ1-3	TRBV12-3/TRBV12-4	few	NA	CASSSLRGARGNTIYF	TGTGCCAGCAGCTCCCTTAGGGGGGCTCGTGGAAACACCATATATTTT
TRBJ1-5	TRBV12-3/TRBV12-4	NA	NA	CASSKTDQPQHF	TGTGCCAGCAGTAAAACCGATCAGCCCCAGCATTTT
TRBJ1-5	TRBV30	once	NA	CAWSVQANQPQHF	TGTGCCTGGAGTGTACAGGCTAATCAGCCCCAGCATTTT
TRBJ2-2	TRBV29-1	few	NA	CSVTLATGELFF	TGCAGCGTTACCTTAGCTACCGGGGAGCTGTTTTTT
TRBJ2-4	TRBV7-9	NA	NA	CASSSDREGNIQYF	TGTGCCAGCAGCTCGGACAGGGAGGGAAACATTCAGTACTTC
TRBJ1-5	TRBV12-3/TRBV12-4	few	NA	CASSFGGRYKHF	TGTGCCAGCAGTTTCGGAGGTCGGTACAAGCATTTT
TRBJ1-1	TRBV9	NA	NA	CASSVGGPATEAFF	TGTGCCAGCAGCGTGGGAGGGCCGGCCACTGAAGCTTTCTTT
TRBJ2-5	TRBV20-1	NA	TRBD2	CSARKYPRTSATSTYQETQYF	TGCAGTGCTAGGAAGTACCCCCGGACTAGCGCCACATCGACGTACCAAGAGACCCAGTACTTC
TRBJ2-1	TRBV7-2	NA	TRBD2	CGAGGLSGEQFF	TGTGGGGCGGGGGGGCTTTCGGGTGAGCAGTTCTTC
TRBJ1-1	TRBV15	many	NA	CATSWGRRSEAFF	TGTGCCACCAGCTGGGGACGTCGGAGTGAAGCTTTCTTT
TRBJ2-7	TRBV7-9	NA	TRBD1	CAGGTGTPYEQYF	TGTGCCGGAGGGACAGGGACCCCCTACGAGCAGTACTTC
TRBJ2-1	TRBV5-1	NA	NA	CASSLGFSYNEQFF	TGCGCCAGCAGCTTGGGTTTCTCCTACAATGAGCAGTTCTTC
TRBJ2-3	TRBV5-5	NA	NA	CASSSQSPPFTQYF	TGTGCCAGCAGCTCTCAGTCACCTCCATTTACGCAGTATTTT
TRBJ2-3	TRBV27	NA	NA	CASTPIGQPREYF	TGTGCCAGCACCCCGATAGGACAGCCCCGGGAGTATTTT
TRBJ2-5	TRBV29-1	few	NA	CSVLGWQETQYF	TGCAGCGTTTTGGGGTGGCAAGAGACCCAGTACTTC
TRBJ1-4	TRBV6-2/TRBV6-3	NA	NA	CASRYYEKLFF	TGTGCCAGCAGATATTACGAAAAACTGTTTTTT
TRBJ2-2	TRBV5-1	NA	TRBD1	CASTPPGQTNTGELFF	TGCGCCAGCACCCCCCCGGGACAGACAAACACCGGGGAGCTGTTTTTT
TRBJ2-1	TRBV4-3	few	TRBD1	CASGVSRGRLYNEQFF	TGCGCCAGCGGCGTAAGCAGGGGGCGGCTTTACAATGAGCAGTTCTTC
TRBJ2-7	TRBV20-1	few	NA	CSARGAGNEQYF	TGCAGTGCTAGGGGGGCAGGGAACGAGCAGTACTTC
TRBJ2-7	TRBV12-3/TRBV12-4	NA	NA	CASSLGVFKGRSGYEQYF	TGTGCCAGCAGTTTAGGGGTCTTTAAGGGGCGTTCGGGCTACGAGCAGTACTTC
TRBJ1-4	TRBV20-1	NA	NA	CSARDRSRGRANEKLFF	TGCAGTGCTAGAGATCGAAGCCGGGGGCGAGCTAATGAAAAACTGTTTTTT
TRBJ2-3	TRBV15	few	NA	CATSRDGRPTDTQYF	TGTGCCACCAGCAGGGACGGACGACCCACAGATACGCAGTATTTT
TRBJ1-2	TRBV10-1	few	TRBD1	CASSEDRVYGYTF	TGCGCCAGCAGTGAGGACAGGGTCTATGGCTACACCTTC
TRBJ1-5	TRBV2	NA	TRBD1	CATTPPGQGPQPQHF	TGTGCCACCACCCCCCCGGGACAGGGGCCTCAGCCCCAGCATTTT
TRBJ2-7	TRBV12-3/TRBV12-4	NA	TRBD2	CASSPPASSGATYEQYF	TGTGCCAGCAGTCCCCCGGCGTCTAGCGGGGCTACCTACGAGCAGTACTTC
TRBJ2-3	TRBV4-1	NA	NA	CASSQEHRATDTQYF	TGCGCCAGCAGCCAAGAGCACAGGGCAACAGATACGCAGTATTTT
TRBJ2-7	TRBV6-2/TRBV6-3	NA	TRBD2	CASRNALLAGGLYEQYF	TGTGCCAGCAGAAATGCCCTTCTAGCGGGGGGGCTCTACGAGCAGTACTTC
TRBJ2-7	TRBV21-1	NA	NA	CASSKVTVQWQYF	TGTGCCAGCAGCAAAGTTACAGTTCAGTGGCAGTACTTC
TRBJ2-2	TRBV2	NA	NA	CASIQTRGAGELFF	TGTGCCAGCATCCAGACGAGGGGTGCCGGGGAGCTGTTTTTT